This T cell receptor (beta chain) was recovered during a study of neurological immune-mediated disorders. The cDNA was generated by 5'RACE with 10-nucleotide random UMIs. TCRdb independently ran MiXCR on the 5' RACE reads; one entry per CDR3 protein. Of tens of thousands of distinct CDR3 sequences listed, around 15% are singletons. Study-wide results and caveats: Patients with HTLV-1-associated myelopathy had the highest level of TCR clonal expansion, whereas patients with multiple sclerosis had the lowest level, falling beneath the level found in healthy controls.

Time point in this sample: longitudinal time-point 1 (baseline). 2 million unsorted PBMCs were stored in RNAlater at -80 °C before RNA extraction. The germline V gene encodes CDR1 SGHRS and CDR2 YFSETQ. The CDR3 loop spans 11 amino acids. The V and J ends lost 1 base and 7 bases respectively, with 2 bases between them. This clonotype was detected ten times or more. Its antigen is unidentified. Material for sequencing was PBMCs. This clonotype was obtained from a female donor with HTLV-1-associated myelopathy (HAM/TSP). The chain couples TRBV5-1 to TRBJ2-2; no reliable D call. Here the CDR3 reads CASSLSGELFF. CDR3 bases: TGCGCCAGCAGCTTGAGCGGGGAGCTGTTTTTT. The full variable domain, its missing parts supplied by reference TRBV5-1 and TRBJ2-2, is KAGVTQTPRYLIKTRGQQVTLSCSPISGHRSVSWYQQTPGQGLQFLFEYFSETQRNKGNFPGRFSGRQFSNSRSEMNVSTLELGDSALYLCASSLSGELFFGEGSRLTVL.